These T cell receptor beta chains were read from a single sample in a study of blood T cell repertoires in COVID-19. Sequencing used immunoSEQ multiplex PCR; TCRdb keeps in-frame clones, though not all of them. The sample consists of under 85,000 clones, roughly 82% of them appearing once. The specimen sequenced was peripheral blood. These receptor sequences come from a man aged 50 to 60 with acute or convalescent COVID-19. CDR3s include the opening cysteine and the closing phenylalanine or tryptophan. The order of the fields is clone size, J gene, D gene, V gene, CDR3 DNA, CDR3 protein. The D gene is left open where the match is weak. Clone size is given for some rows only: seen once, a few or many times, or a class if the clone is expanded.

>-|TRBJ1-2|TRBD1|TRBV9
TGTGCCAGCAGCAGACAGGGGTCTAGTGGCTACACCTTC
CASSRQGSSGYTF
>-|TRBJ1-6|TRBD1|TRBV5-6
TGTGCCACTGGCACAGGGGGTTCCTATAATTCACCCCTCCACTTT
CATGTGGSYNSPLHF
>-|TRBJ2-5|TRBD2|TRBV5-8
TGTGCCAGGGGAACGGGGACTAGCGGTAAAGAGACCCAGTACTTC
CARGTGTSGKETQYF
>-|TRBJ1-2|TRBD1|TRBV15
TGTGCCACCAGCAGAGATCAAGACAGGGTTGGTGGCTACACCTTC
CATSRDQDRVGGYTF
>-|TRBJ2-5|TRBD1|TRBV4-2
TGTGCCAGCAGCCAAGACCGACAGGGGGCACGAGAGACCCAGTACTTC
CASSQDRQGARETQYF
>-|TRBJ1-1|-|TRBV19
TGTGCCAGTAGTATGAATCAGGTGAGGGTGGATGAAGCTTTCTTT
CASSMNQVRVDEAFF
>few|TRBJ1-1|-|TRBV28
TGTGCCAGCAGTCAGACTTCGGGAAGCACTGAAGCTTTCTTT
CASSQTSGSTEAFF
>-|TRBJ2-3|-|TRBV7-2
TGTGCCAGCAGCTTAGACGGACTGGGCACAGATACGCAGTATTTT
CASSLDGLGTDTQYF
>-|TRBJ2-7|TRBD2|TRBV6-5
TGTGCCAGCAGCCCGGGACTAGCGTTCACCTACGAGCAGTACTTC
CASSPGLAFTYEQYF
>-|TRBJ1-4|-|TRBV5-1
TGCGCCAGCAGCCCCGGACACATAGAAAAACTGTTTTTT
CASSPGHIEKLFF